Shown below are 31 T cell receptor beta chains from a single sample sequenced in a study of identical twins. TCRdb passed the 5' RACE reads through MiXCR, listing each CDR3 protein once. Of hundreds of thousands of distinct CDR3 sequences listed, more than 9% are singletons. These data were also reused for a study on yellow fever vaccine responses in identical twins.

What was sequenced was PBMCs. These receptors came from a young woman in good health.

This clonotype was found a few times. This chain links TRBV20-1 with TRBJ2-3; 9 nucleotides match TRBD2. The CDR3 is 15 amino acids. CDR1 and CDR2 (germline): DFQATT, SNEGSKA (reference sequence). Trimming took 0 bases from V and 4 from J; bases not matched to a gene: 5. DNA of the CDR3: TGCAGTGCTAGAGATCCTAGCGGGAAAGCAGATACGCAGTATTTT. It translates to CSARDPSGKADTQYF.

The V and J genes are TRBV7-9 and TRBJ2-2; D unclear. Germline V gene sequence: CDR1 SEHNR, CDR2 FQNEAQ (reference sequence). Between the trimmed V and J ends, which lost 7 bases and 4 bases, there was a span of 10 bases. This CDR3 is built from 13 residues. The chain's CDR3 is CASTGRATGELFF. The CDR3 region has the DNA TGTGCCAGCACCGGACGGGCCACCGGGGAGCTGTTTTTT.

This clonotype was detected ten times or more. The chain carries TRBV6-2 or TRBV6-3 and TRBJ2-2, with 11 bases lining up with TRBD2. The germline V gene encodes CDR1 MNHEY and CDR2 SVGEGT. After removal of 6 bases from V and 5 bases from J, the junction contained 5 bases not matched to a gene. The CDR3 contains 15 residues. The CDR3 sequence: CASSLAGGPTGELFF. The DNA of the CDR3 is TGTGCCAGCAGCTTAGCGGGGGGGCCAACCGGGGAGCTGTTTTTT.

The CDR3 protein is CASRSSGSWDEQFF. The CDR3 nucleotides read TGTGCCAGCAGGTCTAGCGGGAGTTGGGATGAGCAGTTCTTC. The chain recombines TRBV2 with TRBJ2-1; 10 nucleotides match TRBD2. Trimming cost V 6 bases and J 8 bases; bases outside gene matches: 7. This CDR3 contains 14 residues. In germline, CDR1 is SNHLY, CDR2 FYNNEI.

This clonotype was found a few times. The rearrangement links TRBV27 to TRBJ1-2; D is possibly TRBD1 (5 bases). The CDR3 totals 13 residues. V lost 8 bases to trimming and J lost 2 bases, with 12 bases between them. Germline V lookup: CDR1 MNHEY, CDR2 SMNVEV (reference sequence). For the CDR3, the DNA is TGTGCCAGCCGACCAGGGATCAACTATGGCTACACCTTC. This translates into CASRPGINYGYTF.

The CDR3 coding sequence is TGCAGTGCTAAAGGGACAGGGCCCTATGGCTACACCTTC. It translates to CSAKGTGPYGYTF. V is TRBV20-1 and J is TRBJ1-2; 9 positions agree with TRBD1. V gave up 4 bases and J gave up 4 bases; unmatched junction bases: 4. This CDR3 is 13 amino acids long. Germline loops: CDR1 DFQATT, CDR2 SNEGSKA (reference sequence).

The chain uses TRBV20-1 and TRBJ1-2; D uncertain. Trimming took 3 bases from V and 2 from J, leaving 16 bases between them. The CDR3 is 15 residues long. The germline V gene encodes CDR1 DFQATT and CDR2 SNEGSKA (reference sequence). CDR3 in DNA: TGCAGTGCTAGGACCTCGGGCAGCGCCAACTATGGCTACACCTTC. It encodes CSARTSGSANYGYTF.

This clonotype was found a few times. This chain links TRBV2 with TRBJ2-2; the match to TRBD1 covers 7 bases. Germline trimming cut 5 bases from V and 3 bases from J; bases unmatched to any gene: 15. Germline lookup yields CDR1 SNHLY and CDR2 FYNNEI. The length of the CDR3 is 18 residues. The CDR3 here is CASSPGTASAQDTGELFF. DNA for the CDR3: TGTGCCAGCAGTCCCGGGACAGCGAGTGCCCAAGACACCGGGGAGCTGTTTTTT. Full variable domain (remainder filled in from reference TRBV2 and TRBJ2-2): EPEVTQTPSHQVTQMGQEVILRCVPISNHLYFYWYRQILGQKVEFLVSFYNNEISEKSEIFDDQFSVERPDGSNFTLKIRSTKLEDSAMYFCASSPGTASAQDTGELFFGEGSRLTVL.

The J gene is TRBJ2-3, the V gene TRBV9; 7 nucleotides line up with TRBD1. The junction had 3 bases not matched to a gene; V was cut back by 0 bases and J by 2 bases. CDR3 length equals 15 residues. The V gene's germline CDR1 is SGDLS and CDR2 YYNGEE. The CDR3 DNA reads TGTGCCAGCAGCGTAGGGGGACAGACCACAGATACGCAGTATTTT. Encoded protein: CASSVGGQTTDTQYF.

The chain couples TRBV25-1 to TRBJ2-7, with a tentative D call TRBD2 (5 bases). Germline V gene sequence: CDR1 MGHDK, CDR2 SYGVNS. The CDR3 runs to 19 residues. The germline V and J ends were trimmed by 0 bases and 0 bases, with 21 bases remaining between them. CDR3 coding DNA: TGTGCCAGCAGTGAATATTTCCTCCACTCTAGCACTCGCTCCTACGAGCAGTACGTC. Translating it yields CASSEYFLHSSTRSYEQYV.

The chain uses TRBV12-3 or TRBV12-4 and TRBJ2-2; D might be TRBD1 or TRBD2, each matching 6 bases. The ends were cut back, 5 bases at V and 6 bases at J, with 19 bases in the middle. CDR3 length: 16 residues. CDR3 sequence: CASSLGGGRGAGELFF. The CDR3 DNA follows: TGTGCCAGCAGTCTGGGGGGCGGACGAGGGGCCGGGGAGCTGTTTTTT.

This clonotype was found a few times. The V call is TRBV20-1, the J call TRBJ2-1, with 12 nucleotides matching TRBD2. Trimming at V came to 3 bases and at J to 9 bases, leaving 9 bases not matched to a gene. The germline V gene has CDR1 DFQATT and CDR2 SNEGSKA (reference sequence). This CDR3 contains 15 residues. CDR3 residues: CSARYLAGGHGEQFF. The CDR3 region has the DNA TGCAGTGCTAGGTATCTAGCGGGAGGGCACGGTGAGCAGTTCTTC.

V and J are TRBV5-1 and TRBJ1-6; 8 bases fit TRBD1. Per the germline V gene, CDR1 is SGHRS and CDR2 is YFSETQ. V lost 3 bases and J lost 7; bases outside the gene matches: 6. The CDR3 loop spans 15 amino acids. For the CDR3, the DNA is TGCGCCAGCAGCTCAGGGACAGGCCGAAATTCACCCCTCCACTTT. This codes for CASSSGTGRNSPLHF.

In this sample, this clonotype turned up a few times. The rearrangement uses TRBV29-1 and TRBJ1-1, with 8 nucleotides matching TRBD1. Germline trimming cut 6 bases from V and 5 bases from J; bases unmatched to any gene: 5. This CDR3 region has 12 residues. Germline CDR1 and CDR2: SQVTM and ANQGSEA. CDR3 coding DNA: TGCAGCGTGGATACAGGGGGTACTGAAGCTTTCTTT. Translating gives CSVDTGGTEAFF.

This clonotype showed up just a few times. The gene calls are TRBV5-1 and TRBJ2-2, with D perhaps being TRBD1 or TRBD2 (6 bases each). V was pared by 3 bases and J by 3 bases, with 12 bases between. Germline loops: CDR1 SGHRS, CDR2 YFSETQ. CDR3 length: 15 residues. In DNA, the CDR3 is TGCGCCAGCAGCTCGGGGGCGCGAGACACCGGGGAGCTGTTTTTT. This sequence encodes CASSSGARDTGELFF. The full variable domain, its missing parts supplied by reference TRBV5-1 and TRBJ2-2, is KAGVTQTPRYLIKTRGQQVTLSCSPISGHRSVSWYQQTPGQGLQFLFEYFSETQRNKGNFPGRFSGRQFSNSRSEMNVSTLELGDSALYLCASSSGARDTGELFFGEGSRLTVL.

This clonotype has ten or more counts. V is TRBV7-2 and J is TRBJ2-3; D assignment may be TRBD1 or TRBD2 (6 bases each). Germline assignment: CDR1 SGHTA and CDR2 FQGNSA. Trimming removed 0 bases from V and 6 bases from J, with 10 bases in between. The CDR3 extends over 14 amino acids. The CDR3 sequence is CASSLAGGIDTQYF. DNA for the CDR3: TGTGCCAGCAGCTTAGCGGGGGGCATTGATACGCAGTATTTT.

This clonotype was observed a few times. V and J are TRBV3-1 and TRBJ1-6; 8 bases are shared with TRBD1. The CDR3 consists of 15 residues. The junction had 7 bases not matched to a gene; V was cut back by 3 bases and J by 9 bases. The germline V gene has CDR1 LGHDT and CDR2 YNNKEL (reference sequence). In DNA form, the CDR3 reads TGTGCCAGCAGCCAGGGTGACAGGGGCGGTTCACCCCTCCACTTT. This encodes CASSQGDRGGSPLHF.

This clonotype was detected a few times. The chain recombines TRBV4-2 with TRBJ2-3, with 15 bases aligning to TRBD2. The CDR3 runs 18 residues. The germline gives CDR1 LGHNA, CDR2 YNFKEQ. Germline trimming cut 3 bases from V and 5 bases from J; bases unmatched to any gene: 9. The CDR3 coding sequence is TGTGCCAGCAGCCAGGGGGACGGACTAGCGGGGGGGCAAGATACGCAGTATTTT. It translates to CASSQGDGLAGGQDTQYF.

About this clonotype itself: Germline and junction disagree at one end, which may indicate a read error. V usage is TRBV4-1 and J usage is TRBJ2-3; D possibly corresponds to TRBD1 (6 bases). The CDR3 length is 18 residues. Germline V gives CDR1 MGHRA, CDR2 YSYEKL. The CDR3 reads CASSQERSKGGNTHTQYF. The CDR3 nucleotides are TGCGCCAGCAGCCAAGAACGGTCCAAAGGGGGTAACACACATACGCAGTATTTT.

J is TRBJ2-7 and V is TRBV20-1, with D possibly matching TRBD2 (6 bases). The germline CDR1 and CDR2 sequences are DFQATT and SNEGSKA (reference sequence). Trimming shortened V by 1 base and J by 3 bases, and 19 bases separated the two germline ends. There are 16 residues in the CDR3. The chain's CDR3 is CSARVGYAGNNYEQYV. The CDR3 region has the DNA TGCAGTGCTAGAGTTGGATATGCGGGAAACAACTACGAGCAGTACGTC.

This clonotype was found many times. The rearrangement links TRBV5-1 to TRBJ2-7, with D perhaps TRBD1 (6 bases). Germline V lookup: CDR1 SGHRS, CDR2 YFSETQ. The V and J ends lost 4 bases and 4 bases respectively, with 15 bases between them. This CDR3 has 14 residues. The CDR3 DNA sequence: TGCGCCAGCAGCGTCGGCGCAGGGGTGTACGAGCAGTACTTC. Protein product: CASSVGAGVYEQYF.

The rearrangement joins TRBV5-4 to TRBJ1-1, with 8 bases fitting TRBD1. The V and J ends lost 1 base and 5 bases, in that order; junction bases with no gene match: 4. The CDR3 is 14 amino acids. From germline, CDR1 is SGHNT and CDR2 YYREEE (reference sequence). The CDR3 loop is CASSLNRGGTEAFF. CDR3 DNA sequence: TGTGCCAGCAGCTTGAACAGGGGGGGGACTGAAGCTTTCTTT.

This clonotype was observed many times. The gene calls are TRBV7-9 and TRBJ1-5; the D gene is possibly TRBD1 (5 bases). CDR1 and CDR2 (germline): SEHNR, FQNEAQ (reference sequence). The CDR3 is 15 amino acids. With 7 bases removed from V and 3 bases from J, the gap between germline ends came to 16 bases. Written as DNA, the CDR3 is TGTGCCAGCAAGAGGGGCGGCGGACTCAATCAGCCCCAGCATTTT. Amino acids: CASKRGGGLNQPQHF.

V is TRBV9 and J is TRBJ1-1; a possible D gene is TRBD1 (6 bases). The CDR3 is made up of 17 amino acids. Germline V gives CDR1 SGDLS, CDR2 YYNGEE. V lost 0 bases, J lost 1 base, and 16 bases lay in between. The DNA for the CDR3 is TGTGCCAGCAGCGTAGACCACTCGGGGGCCACGAACACTGAAGCTTTCTTT. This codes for CASSVDHSGATNTEAFF.

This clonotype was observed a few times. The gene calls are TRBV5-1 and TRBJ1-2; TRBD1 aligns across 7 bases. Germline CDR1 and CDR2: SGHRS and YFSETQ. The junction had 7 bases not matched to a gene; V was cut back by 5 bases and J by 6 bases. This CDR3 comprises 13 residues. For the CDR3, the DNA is TGCGCCAGCAGTCGAGGGACAGATAATGGCTACACCTTC. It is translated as CASSRGTDNGYTF.

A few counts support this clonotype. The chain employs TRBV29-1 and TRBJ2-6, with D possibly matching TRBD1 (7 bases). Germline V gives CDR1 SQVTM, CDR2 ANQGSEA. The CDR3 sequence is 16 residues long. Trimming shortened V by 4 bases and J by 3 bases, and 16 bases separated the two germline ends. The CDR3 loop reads CSVGEGQGGGANVLTF. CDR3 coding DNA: TGCAGCGTTGGGGAAGGGCAGGGGGGTGGGGCCAACGTCCTGACTTTC. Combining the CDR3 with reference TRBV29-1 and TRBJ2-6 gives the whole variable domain SAVISQKPSRDICQRGTSLTIQCQVDSQVTMMFWYRQQPGQSLTLIATANQGSEATYESGFVIDKFPISRPNLTFSTLTVSNMSPEDSSIYLCSVGEGQGGGANVLTFGAGSRLTVL.

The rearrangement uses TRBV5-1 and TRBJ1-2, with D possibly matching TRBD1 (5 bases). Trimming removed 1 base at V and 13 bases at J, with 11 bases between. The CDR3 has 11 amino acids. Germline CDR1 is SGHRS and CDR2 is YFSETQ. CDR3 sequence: CASSLQGRVTF. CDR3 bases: TGCGCCAGCAGCTTGCAGGGCCGAGTCACCTTC. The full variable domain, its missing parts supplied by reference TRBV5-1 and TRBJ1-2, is KAGVTQTPRYLIKTRGQQVTLSCSPISGHRSVSWYQQTPGQGLQFLFEYFSETQRNKGNFPGRFSGRQFSNSRSEMNVSTLELGDSALYLCASSLQGRVTFGSGTRLTVV.

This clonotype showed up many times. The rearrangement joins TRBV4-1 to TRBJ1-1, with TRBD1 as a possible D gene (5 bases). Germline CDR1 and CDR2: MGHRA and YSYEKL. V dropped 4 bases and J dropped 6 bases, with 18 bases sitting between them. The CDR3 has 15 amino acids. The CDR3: CASSRYSGTAAEAFF. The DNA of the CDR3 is TGCGCCAGCAGCCGATACTCCGGGACGGCAGCTGAAGCTTTCTTT.

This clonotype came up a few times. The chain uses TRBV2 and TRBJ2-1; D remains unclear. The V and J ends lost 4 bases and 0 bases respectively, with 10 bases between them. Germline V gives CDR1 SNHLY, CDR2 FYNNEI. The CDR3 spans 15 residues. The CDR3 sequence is CASSGLGFSYNEQFF. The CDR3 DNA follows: TGTGCCAGCAGTGGTTTGGGTTTCTCCTACAATGAGCAGTTCTTC.

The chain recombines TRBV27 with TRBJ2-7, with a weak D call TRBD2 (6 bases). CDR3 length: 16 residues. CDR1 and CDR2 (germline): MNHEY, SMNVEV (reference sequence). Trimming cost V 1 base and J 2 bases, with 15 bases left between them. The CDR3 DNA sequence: TGTGCCAGCAGTTTATTAGGGAGGCCTACCCCCTACGAGCAGTACTTC. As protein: CASSLLGRPTPYEQYF.

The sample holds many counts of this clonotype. The CDR3 DNA reads TGTGCCACCAGCAGAGCGGGGCTGGACACCGGGGAGCTGTTTTTT. Its protein product is CATSRAGLDTGELFF. This rearrangement joins TRBV15 to TRBJ2-2, with D perhaps assigned TRBD1 or TRBD2 (5 bases each). The CDR3 loop spans 15 amino acids. Trimming pared 1 base from V and 3 bases from J, leaving 9 bases between. CDR1 is LNHNV, CDR2 YYDKDF, per germline (reference sequence).